This TCR beta chain was identified in a study of cytomegalovirus exposure and HLA in healthy donors. The overall study: An earlier analysis found some 120 million unique TCR beta sequences from approximately 200 million T cells.

Germline V gene data show CDR1 as SGDLS and CDR2 as YYNGEE. V was pared by 0 bases and J by 8 bases, with 9 bases between. The CDR3 has 14 residues. Worth noting for this clone: The antigen is not known.

General study findings and limits: Under in vitro conditions, three CMV-associated chains were confirmed as specific for CMV antigens. TRBV6-2, TRBV6-3 and other indistinguishable V segments were excluded. With later analysis, a missense DCLRE1C variant became linked to TCR beta V- and J-gene trimming.

The PCR made use of 60 Vbeta and 13 Jbeta primers. This table comes from immunoSEQ multiplex PCR, and its TCRdb copy is limited to in-frame clones, with some not included. The repertoire consists of some 200,000 clones, with over 9.5% occurring once and the leading ten covering approximately 8.4%. The chain joins TRBV9 to TRBJ1-6; D gene uncertain. The specimen was PBMCs. This sequence was found in a man aged 50-60 years in good health and CMV-seropositive. The DNA for the CDR3 is TGTGCCAGCAGCGTAGTCGGGAGGGATTCACCCCTCCACTTT. This gives the protein CASSVVGRDSPLHF.